This T cell receptor (beta chain) was sequenced during a study of blood T cells in healthy people across ages. Notes on the study in general: Relative to aged donors, long-lived donors carried more naive CD4+ cells and displayed higher diversity. With donor CMV status unknown, expanded clonotype changes were possibly confounded.

Next came a second PCR, run for about 7 to 11 cycles, which used a sample-barcoded 5' primer along with a J-beta primer mix. Each TCR beta cDNA got a 12-nucleotide random molecular identifier. MiXCR, run by TCRdb on the 5' RACE reads, gives a single entry per CDR3 protein. The sample has nearly 1 million distinct CDR3 sequences; just over 50% are singletons. V lost 6 bases and J lost 11; bases outside the gene matches: 21. The CDR3 covers 16 residues. CDR1 is MDHEN and CDR2 is SYDVKM in the germline V gene. In regard to this clonotype: Its cognate antigen is unknown.

The people who gave samples were healthy Caucasians from Russia, aged roughly 6 to 100. Sequencing used blood. The chain combines TRBV28 with TRBJ2-5, with TRBD1 matching over 7 bases. The origin of this receptor is a woman aged 60-75 years in good health. CDR3 DNA sequence: TGTGCCAGCAGGGTTACAGGGGTTTCCTCCTACAATGAGCAGTACTTC. Its protein is CASRVTGVSSYNEQYF.